The 25 T cell receptor beta chains given below trace back to one sample, sequenced in a study of OX40 agonist ivuxolimab in advanced cancers. Clones were read by immunoSEQ multiplex PCR, and TCRdb kept only the in-frame ones, dropping some. The table records around 84,000 clones, about 90% of them present only once. Sequencing used CD4+ or CD8+ T cells sorted from blood, obtained in a trial of the OX40 agonist ivuxolimab. The receptors here all came from an adult with an advanced solid tumor such as melanoma, head and neck, liver or kidney cancer.

The chain is built from TRBV7-2 and TRBJ2-2, with TRBD1 matching over 10 bases. This CDR3 is built from 16 residues. Germline lookup yields CDR1 SGHTA and CDR2 FQGNSA. Germline trimming cut 5 bases from V and 2 bases from J; bases unmatched to any gene: 5. The DNA for the CDR3 is TGTGCCAGCAGCCGAGACAGGGGGCCTAACACCGGGGAGCTGTTTTTT. Translation: CASSRDRGPNTGELFF.

The gene calls are TRBV30 and TRBJ2-2; no firm D call. The CDR3 has 14 residues. V dropped 0 bases and J dropped 0 bases, with 5 bases sitting between them. Germline-derived CDR1 and CDR2 are GTSNPN and SVGIG (reference sequence). The CDR3 DNA sequence: TGTGCCTGGAGTGTGGTACCGAACACCGGGGAGCTGTTTTTT. Amino acids: CAWSVVPNTGELFF. Full variable domain (rest looked up from reference TRBV30 and TRBJ2-2): SQTIHQWPATLVQPVGSPLSLECTVEGTSNPNLYWYRQAAGRGLQLLFYSVGIGQISSEVPQNLSASRPQDRQFILSSKKLLLSDSGFYLCAWSVVPNTGELFFGEGSRLTVL.

This chain connects TRBV5-1 to TRBJ1-1; perhaps TRBD1 as D (6 bases). The CDR3 is 14 amino acids. Between the trimmed V and J ends, which lost 4 bases and 1 base, there was a span of 11 bases. CDR1 and CDR2 (germline): SGHRS, YFSETQ. The CDR3 reads CASSTGRGNTEAFF. CDR3 sequence (DNA): TGCGCCAGCAGCACAGGGAGGGGGAACACTGAAGCTTTCTTT.

CDR3 DNA sequence: TGTGCCAGCAGCTCCGGGACAGCAAATTCCTACGAGCAGTACTTC. Its translation: CASSSGTANSYEQYF. This chain links TRBV5-4 with TRBJ2-7; the match to TRBD1 covers 7 bases. In germline, CDR1 is SGHNT, CDR2 YYREEE (reference sequence). The CDR3 contains 15 residues. J gave up 1 base and V 3 bases, and 7 bases lay outside the gene matches.

The V and J genes are TRBV19 and TRBJ2-3, with D perhaps TRBD2 (6 bases). The V and J ends lost 3 bases and 1 base respectively, with 8 bases between them. The CDR3 is 14 residues long. Germline V CDR1 and CDR2: LNHDA, SQIVND (reference sequence). The CDR3 sequence: CASSMAGRTDTQYF. As DNA, the CDR3 is TGTGCCAGTAGTATGGCGGGGCGCACAGATACGCAGTATTTT. Full variable domain (missing parts from reference TRBV19 and TRBJ2-3): DGGITQSPKYLFRKEGQNVTLSCEQNLNHDAMYWYRQDPGQGLRLIYYSQIVNDFQKGDIAEGYSVSREKKESFPLTVTSAQKNPTAFYLCASSMAGRTDTQYFGPGTRLTVL.

The V gene is TRBV5-1, the J gene TRBJ2-3; 10 positions agree with TRBD2. Germline lookup yields CDR1 SGHRS and CDR2 YFSETQ. V shed 1 base, J shed 1 base, and the junction held 3 bases outside the gene matches. This CDR3 is 16 amino acids long. The CDR3 DNA follows: TGCGCCAGCAGCTTGAGGACTAGCGGTCGCACAGATACGCAGTATTTT. Translation: CASSLRTSGRTDTQYF.

This chain uses TRBV6-1 with TRBJ2-7, with 7 bases matching TRBD2. The CDR3 covers 16 residues. The germline V gene encodes CDR1 MNHNS and CDR2 SASEGT. With 1 base clipped from V and 4 bases from J, the junction kept 10 bases outside the gene matches. CDR3 nucleotide sequence: TGTGCCAGCAGTGAAGGTATTAGCGGGCTTACGTACGAGCAGTACTTC. It encodes CASSEGISGLTYEQYF.

In this sample, this clone turned up once. The V gene is TRBV7-3, the J gene TRBJ2-5, with 8 bases fitting TRBD2. V shed 5 bases, J shed 5 bases, and the junction held 10 bases outside the gene matches. The germline gives CDR1 SGHTA, CDR2 FQGTGA. The CDR3 runs 15 residues. CDR3 nucleotides: TGTGCCAGCAGCACCACGGGAGGGCCGAGGGAGACCCAGTACTTC. Translated, it gives CASSTTGGPRETQYF.

This chain joins TRBV28 and TRBJ2-7; 11 bases are shared with TRBD2. CDR3 length: 16 residues. Trimming took 10 bases from V and 4 from J; bases not matched to a gene: 15. Germline assignment: CDR1 MDHEN and CDR2 SYDVKM. CDR3 sequence: CATASLGTSGRYEQYF. CDR3 DNA sequence: TGTGCCACCGCATCTCTCGGGACTAGCGGAAGATACGAGCAGTACTTC.

This sequence joins TRBV5-4 and TRBJ2-5; a possible D gene is TRBD1 (6 bases). Between the trimmed V and J ends, which lost 0 bases and 5 bases, there was a span of 14 bases. The CDR3 consists of 15 residues. Germline assignment: CDR1 SGHNT and CDR2 YYREEE (reference sequence). The CDR3 DNA is TGTGCCAGCAGCTTGGACAGGGCAGGGTGGGAGACCCAGTACTTC. This translates into CASSLDRAGWETQYF.

This chain connects TRBV5-1 to TRBJ2-7; D remains unclear. This CDR3 is built from 17 residues. In germline, CDR1 is SGHRS, CDR2 YFSETQ. The germline V and J ends were trimmed by 2 bases and 0 bases, with 18 bases remaining between them. The CDR3 loop reads CASSFDINKVASYEQYF. CDR3 bases: TGCGCCAGCAGCTTTGACATCAATAAGGTCGCCTCCTACGAGCAGTACTTC. Using reference TRBV5-1 and TRBJ2-7 for the parts outside the CDR3, the full variable domain is KAGVTQTPRYLIKTRGQQVTLSCSPISGHRSVSWYQQTPGQGLQFLFEYFSETQRNKGNFPGRFSGRQFSNSRSEMNVSTLELGDSALYLCASSFDINKVASYEQYFGPGTRLTVT.

The rearrangement uses TRBV5-1 and TRBJ2-3, with D perhaps given as TRBD1 or TRBD2 (5 bases each). CDR1 and CDR2 from the germline V gene are SGHRS and YFSETQ. The CDR3 is made up of 14 amino acids. Between the trimmed V and J ends, which lost 3 bases and 4 bases, there was a span of 12 bases. CDR3 protein: CASSWDLPADTQYF. Here the CDR3 DNA reads TGCGCCAGCAGCTGGGACCTTCCCGCAGATACGCAGTATTTT.

The chain combines TRBV4-2 with TRBJ2-5, with D tentatively TRBD1 (6 bases). The V end was cut by 4 bases, the J end by 1 base, with 19 bases between. CDR3 length equals 17 residues. Germline CDR1 is LGHNA and CDR2 is YNFKEQ. In DNA form, the CDR3 reads TGTGCCAGCAGCCCTCAGATCGCAGACAGGTCCCAAGAGACCCAGTACTTC. Translation gives CASSPQIADRSQETQYF.

This chain links TRBV7-2 with TRBJ1-1; D gene ambiguous. Trimming removed 5 bases at V and 10 bases at J, with 11 bases between. CDR1 SGHTA and CDR2 FQGNSA come from the germline V gene. This CDR3 is 11 amino acids long. Written as DNA, the CDR3 is TGTGCCAGCAGCCAACTTTCGGGAGCTTTCTTT. Translation gives CASSQLSGAFF.

This clone was seen only once. V is TRBV19 and J is TRBJ2-5; 7 bases match TRBD2. The end of the DNA fits TRBJ2-7 better, so the J call may be wrong. The CDR3 has 14 residues. Germline V gene lookup returns CDR1 LNHDA and CDR2 SQIVND (reference sequence). The CDR3: CASSPGGSRYEQYF. As DNA, the CDR3 is TGTGCCAGTAGTCCTGGCGGGAGTAGGTACGAGCAGTACTTC.

The table lists this clone with a few counts. V and J are TRBV7-9 and TRBJ1-1; D is uncertain. The germline V and J ends were trimmed by 4 bases and 4 bases, with 10 bases remaining between them. This CDR3 is built from 13 residues. Germline CDR1 SEHNR, CDR2 FQNEAQ (reference sequence). CDR3 sequence: CASSSGVFTEAFF. CDR3 nucleotides: TGTGCCAGCAGCTCCGGGGTATTCACTGAAGCTTTCTTT.

This chain uses TRBV7-2 with TRBJ1-4; D uncertain. The germline gives CDR1 SGHTA, CDR2 FQGNSA. The CDR3 has 12 amino acids. The V end lost 2 bases, the J end lost 3 bases, and 1 base lay between the germline ends. CDR3: CASSLPNEKLFF. In DNA form, the CDR3 reads TGTGCCAGCAGCTTACCTAATGAAAAACTGTTTTTT.

The gene calls are TRBV29-1 and TRBJ2-5, with 7 bases matching TRBD1. CDR1 SQVTM and CDR2 ANQGSEA come from the germline V gene. V lost 5 bases and J lost 2; bases outside the gene matches: 5. The CDR3 is 13 residues long. As DNA, the CDR3 is TGCAGCGTTAAAAACAGGGGACAAGAGACCCAGTACTTC. This sequence encodes CSVKNRGQETQYF.

The chain has TRBV6-4 and TRBJ2-3; TRBD2 aligns across 7 bases. V shed 0 bases and J 3 bases; nucleotides not matched to a gene: 6. Germline CDR1 MRHNA, CDR2 SNTAGT. The CDR3 is 16 residues long. The CDR3, as DNA: TGTGCCAGCAGTGACTCTGGCGGGAGAAGAACAGATACGCAGTATTTT. Encoded protein: CASSDSGGRRTDTQYF.

Of note for this clone: One junction end disagrees with the germline gene, perhaps due to a read error. The chain is built from TRBV7-7 and TRBJ2-2; TRBD2 aligns across 11 bases. The germline gives CDR1 SSHAT, CDR2 FNYEAQ (reference sequence). CDR3 length: 18 residues. The CDR3 sequence: CASSLLVLAGGDTGELFF. CDR3 DNA: TGTGCTAGCAGCTTATTGGTATTAGCGGGAGGGGACACCGGGGAGCTGTTTTTT.

This clone was seen once. This sequence joins TRBV14 and TRBJ1-1; no clear D gene. The germline V gene encodes CDR1 SGHDN and CDR2 FVKESK. With 4 bases removed from V and 2 bases from J, the gap between germline ends came to 11 bases. The CDR3 length is 14 residues. DNA of the CDR3: TGTGCCAGCAGCCCCGGCTTTCTCAACACTGAAGCTTTCTTT. Translated, it gives CASSPGFLNTEAFF.

The count of this clone is one. The rearrangement links TRBV4-1 to TRBJ1-3, with D maybe TRBD1 (6 bases). This CDR3 contains 17 residues. The germline CDR1 and CDR2 sequences are MGHRA and YSYEKL. Trimming cost V 5 bases and J 0 bases, with 17 bases left between them. The CDR3: CASSTRQVFLSGNTIYF. In DNA, the CDR3 is TGCGCCAGCAGCACCCGACAGGTCTTCCTCTCTGGAAACACCATATATTTT.

This clone was counted a single time. V usage is TRBV6-6 and J usage is TRBJ1-1, with D uncertain. V gave up 0 bases and J gave up 4 bases, with 6 bases separating them. In germline, CDR1 is MNHNY, CDR2 SVGAGI (reference sequence). The CDR3 has 13 amino acids. The CDR3 region is CASSYSFATEAFF. The CDR3 coding sequence is TGTGCCAGCAGTTACTCGTTTGCCACTGAAGCTTTCTTT.

A remark on this clone: One junction end disagrees with the germline gene, perhaps due to a read error. The same CDR3 is also encoded by other DNA sequences in this sample. The V and J genes are TRBV9 and TRBJ2-1; no clear D gene. The CDR3 loop spans 16 amino acids. Germline lookup yields CDR1 SGDLS and CDR2 YYNGEE. The CDR3 sequence is CASSVGQTSSYNEQFF. In nucleotides, the CDR3 is TGCGCCAGCAGCGTAGGGCAGACGAGCTCCTACAATGAGCAGTTCTTC.

The chain is built from TRBV5-1 and TRBJ2-1, with 9 positions matching TRBD1. The V gene end was trimmed by 4 bases and the J gene end by 0 bases; junction bases not matched to a gene: 2. CDR3 size: 15 residues. Germline V gene lookup returns CDR1 SGHRS and CDR2 YFSETQ. The CDR3 reads CASSPGQGSYNEQFF. CDR3 DNA: TGCGCCAGCAGCCCGGGACAGGGCTCCTACAATGAGCAGTTCTTC.